The entry below describes one T cell receptor (beta chain). Its matching antigen is unknown. This entry belongs to a study of cytomegalovirus exposure and HLA in healthy donors. Study results and limitations: Later on, a genetic analysis was performed. It linked a missense variant in DCLRE1C with V- and J-gene trimming of TCR beta. It was shown in a later analysis that HLA-associated TCR beta chains were more clonally expanded than other, equally common chains. Later on, an analysis found that several of the most significant clusters appeared to be linked to common viral pathogens, which included parvovirus B19.

This PCR relied on a set of 60 Vbeta primers and 13 Jbeta primers. The method was immunoSEQ multiplex PCR; TCRdb's version includes in-frame clones alone and lacks a portion of them. This sample yields fewer than 200,000 clones, of which more than 75% are seen a single time; over 2% belongs to the top ten. This CDR3 is built from 12 residues. Germline values: CDR1 PRHDT, CDR2 FYEKMQ (reference sequence). Trimming took 5 bases from V and 8 from J; bases not matched to a gene: 4. The specimen sequenced was PBMCs. V and J are TRBV13 and TRBJ1-2; 8 bases match TRBD1. The clonotype was recovered from a man aged 30-40 years in good health and CMV-seropositive. As DNA, the CDR3 is TGTGCCAGCAGCCCCGGGACAGGAGGCTACACCTTC. Encoded protein: CASSPGTGGYTF.